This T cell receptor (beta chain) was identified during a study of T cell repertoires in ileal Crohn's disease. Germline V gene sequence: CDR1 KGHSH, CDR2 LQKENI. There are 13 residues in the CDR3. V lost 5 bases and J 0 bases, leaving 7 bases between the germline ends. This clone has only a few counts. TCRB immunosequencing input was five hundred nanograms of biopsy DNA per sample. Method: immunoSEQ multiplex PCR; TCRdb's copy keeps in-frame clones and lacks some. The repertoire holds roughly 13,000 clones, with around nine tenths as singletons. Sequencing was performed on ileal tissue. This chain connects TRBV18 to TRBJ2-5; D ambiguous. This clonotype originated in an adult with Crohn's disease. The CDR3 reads CASSSGHQETQYF. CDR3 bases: TGTGCCAGCTCATCGGGTCACCAAGAGACCCAGTACTTC.